The T cell receptor (beta chain) described here comes from a study of shared clonotypes between healthy human individuals (dated by TCRdb to about 2020). Study-wide context: A couple of women and a few men aged 18 to 49 years were included in the cohort. For each donor, CD4 naive and CD4 memory were each run on three plates, CD8 naive on two plates, and CD8 memory on one plate. To estimate repertoire size and how much clonotypes are shared between individuals, the study performed deep sequencing of blood TCR repertoires from five healthy adults. To increase sequencing depth and limit assay-specific biases, different laboratories used diverse techniques to prepare libraries and sequence TCR repertoires. Between about 0.85 and 9.5 billion PBMCs per donor were obtained by leukapheresis. The full study reports these points: Sampling was restricted to blood, and TCR repertoires in tissue are likely to differ from TCR repertoires in blood. Sharing across a handful of donors was observed for roughly 5.4% of naive CD4, 3% to 3.5% of naive CD8, over 2% of memory CD4, and roughly 0.4% of memory CD8 clonotypes. Larger estimated clonotype richness was generally found for naive subsets than for memory subsets. Because the study included a small number of donors, the genetic and exposure-history diversity represented was limited. Compared with non-shared clonotypes, clonotypes shared by all four sorted-subset donors had higher generation probabilities. Pairwise subsampling led to the expectation that sequencing depth would affect the degree of clonotype sharing among donors. Incomplete sequencing was indicated by rarefaction of sorted-subset datasets, despite the large sequencing depth.

CD8 naive samples consisted of CD45RO-negative cells that were positively selected for CCR7, yielding a CD45RA+CCR7+ population without TemRA cells. Healthy HIV-negative adults with no recently reported acute infections or vaccinations were included as donors. All donors were Caucasian adults living in Nashville, Tennessee, USA. Blood was collected by leukapheresis, and PBMCs were isolated by Ficoll-Histopaque density gradient centrifugation and then cryopreserved in liquid nitrogen vapor phase. Purity and quantity of every magnetically sorted T cell population were checked by analytical flow cytometry. Each sorted fraction had its genomic DNA isolated and then quantified by UV absorbance on a Nanodrop 2000c. This clone was recorded only once. The target of this receptor is not known. Base qualities are not recorded, but no much larger clone differs from it by a single base. The CDR3, cysteine through phenylalanine, is 12 amino acids long. Left in the record is the CDR3 DNA by itself, 36 bases read in frame from the first base. Deletion took 5 bases off V and 3 bases off J, with a span of 7 bases between the germline ends. From the germline V gene (reference sequence), CDR1 is SEHNR and CDR2 is FQNEAQ.

Using the deep immunoSEQ assay, multiplex PCR amplified TCR CDR3 regions from genomic DNA. Genomic DNA extracted from each cell subset was distributed evenly over all wells of several immunoSEQ 96-well plates, and each plate served as one replicate. For sorted subsets, each replicate PCR was loaded with roughly 200 ng genomic DNA, equivalent to 25,000 to 30,000 T cell genomes. Purified libraries were measured with a Qubit 3.0 fluorometer, size-checked on a Bioanalyzer 2100, and measured again with the KAPA Library Quantification kit. Each immunoSEQ 96-well plate was sequenced on its own single-read 150-cycle Illumina NextSeq 550 flow cell. As for how the authors treated the data: The immunoSEQ output contained only junctional sequences without quality scores, so filtering could not match that applied to full-length reads. Sequences were annotated with PyIR, a Python wrapper for IgBLAST v1.9, using IMGT germline references to assign V/J genes and CDR3. Reads with weak V/J assignments (E-value above 1e-6), missing CDR3, stop codons, out-of-frame junctions, or ambiguous translated residues were removed. V3J clonotypes were defined as sequences sharing an identical inferred V gene, J gene, and CDR3 amino acid sequence. To compute the percentage overlap between repertoires, the number of shared unique clonotypes was divided by the size of the smaller repertoire. RTK rarefaction, the Chao1 estimator, and Recon v2.1 estimates of unobserved clonotypes were used to assess repertoire richness. Generation probabilities were computed with OLGA for all TCRbeta clonotypes obtained by the gDNA method from several donors. The immuneACCESS repertoire file appears here via TCRdb, limited to in-frame rearrangements. These files lack a portion of the clones; in checked studies, under half of the deficit traces to unresolved V genes, and the cause of the others is not known. The D gene and trimming were derived from the DNA, and the V and J assignments and clone size from that table. Within this sample are roughly 2.1 million clones, with about 92% of them counted one time only. Of the sample, over 1.5% is held by the ten largest clones.

This TCR was sampled from a man between 18 and 35 years old in good health. Some clones in this sample may be carry-over from other donors' samples. The specimen was naive CD8+ T cells from PBMCs. What the cell subset or site label conveys for this sample: CD45RA+CCR7+. The chain links TRBV7-9 with TRBJ1-1, with an unclear D gene assignment. The CDR3 is CASSPVYTEAFF. The sequenced DNA is TGTGCCAGCAGCCCAGTATACACTGAAGCTTTCTTT. Where the CDR3 stops, the reference TRBV7-9 and TRBJ1-1 genes take over; the full variable domain is DTGVSQNPRHKITKRGQNVTFRCDPISEHNRLYWYRQTLGQGPEFLTYFQNEAQLEKSRLLSDRFSAERPKGSFSTLEIQRTEQGDSAMYLCASSPVYTEAFFGQGTRLTVV.